This T cell receptor beta chain comes out of a study of radiation and T cells in renal cell carcinoma. Time point here: baseline pretreatment blood. Treatment in this sample: 15 Gy SBRT to primary tumor, nephrectomy 4 weeks later. The protocol was immunoSEQ multiplex PCR, while the TCRdb copy is restricted to in-frame clones and leaves out a portion. Found here are 150,000 or so clones, roughly 90% of them singletons; the top ten hold around 4.4%. V gave up 0 bases and J gave up 3 bases, with 9 bases separating them. Germline CDR1 reads GTSNPN; CDR2 reads SVGIG (reference sequence). The CDR3 has 14 residues.

The chain is built from TRBV30 and TRBJ1-3; D gene uncertain. The sample here was blood, taken from a patient whose treatment included radiotherapy and nephrectomy. This clonotype was sampled from a woman in her 70s with renal cell carcinoma. The CDR3 DNA follows: TGTGCCTGGAGTGTACGCGGGAATGGAAACACCATATATTTT. Its translation is CAWSVRGNGNTIYF.